What follows is one T cell receptor (beta chain) and its context. The CDR3 sequence is 16 residues long. The germline CDR1 and CDR2 sequences are MDHEN and SYDVKM. V lost 5 bases and J lost 5; bases outside the gene matches: 13. This PCR relied on a set of 60 Vbeta primers and 13 Jbeta primers. Generated by immunoSEQ multiplex PCR, the TCRdb table keeps only in-frame clones and is missing some. This sample yields more than 85,000 clones, of which almost 70% are seen a single time; around 3.5% belongs to the top ten. The data derive from a study of cytomegalovirus exposure and HLA in healthy donors. The sequence came from a young man in good health and CMV-seronegative. J is TRBJ1-2 and V is TRBV28; 8 positions match TRBD1. The source material was PBMCs. CDR3: CASSPGQGAAIYGYTF. DNA for the CDR3: TGTGCCAGCAGTCCCGGACAGGGCGCCGCCATTTATGGCTACACCTTC.